The 15 T cell receptor beta chains in this list originate from one sample, sequenced in a study of control samples from healthy donors and cancer patients. TCRdb keeps only in-frame clones here, not all; method: immunoSEQ multiplex PCR. The sample records fewer than 200,000 clones, roughly 93% being singletons. Sequenced material: blood. The receptors originated from a woman in her sixties in good health.

The CDR3 reads CASSSWTEAFF. The CDR3 DNA sequence: TGTGCCAGTAGTTCCTGGACTGAAGCTTTCTTT. The genes are TRBV19 and TRBJ1-1; no clear D. Germline CDR1 LNHDA, CDR2 SQIVND (reference sequence). This CDR3 is 11 amino acids long. V dropped 5 bases and J dropped 5 bases, with 6 bases sitting between them.

This chain joins TRBV25-1 and TRBJ1-1; D unclear. V was shortened by 4 bases and J by 5 bases, with 8 bases between the two germline ends. Per the germline V gene, CDR1 is MGHDK and CDR2 is SYGVNS. CDR3 length: 12 amino acids. As DNA, the CDR3 is TGTGCCAGCAGTGCTCTGGGGACTGAAGCTTTCTTT. It is translated as CASSALGTEAFF.

This chain connects TRBV29-1 to TRBJ2-6; D is unresolved. CDR3 length: 11 residues. V lost 4 bases, J lost 2 bases, and 0 bases lay in between. From germline, CDR1 is SQVTM and CDR2 ANQGSEA. The DNA for the CDR3 is TGCAGCGTTGCTGGGGCCAACGTCCTGACTTTC. As protein: CSVAGANVLTF.

The chain couples TRBV19 to TRBJ2-5; no reliable D call. The CDR3 has 12 amino acids. V was clipped by 5 bases and J by 0 bases, with 4 bases between them. Per germline, CDR1 LNHDA and CDR2 SQIVND (reference sequence). For the CDR3, the DNA is TGTGCCAGTAGTGCGTACCAAGAGACCCAGTACTTC. Its translation: CASSAYQETQYF.

In DNA form, the CDR3 reads TGTGCCATCAGTGAGAACAGAAACTATGGCTACACCTTC. This gives the protein CAISENRNYGYTF. The rearrangement links TRBV10-3 to TRBJ1-2; D not certain. Looked up from germline, CDR1 is ENHRY and CDR2 is SYGVKD. The V end was cut by 2 bases, the J end by 2 bases, with 6 bases between. This CDR3 has 13 residues.

The chain employs TRBV18 and TRBJ1-5; D is uncertain. V gave up 4 bases and J gave up 0 bases, with 13 bases separating them. The germline gives CDR1 KGHSH, CDR2 LQKENI. This CDR3 region has 16 residues. The CDR3 DNA is TGTGCCAGCTCACTTTGGACTCGAGATAGCAATCAGCCCCAGCATTTT. Protein product: CASSLWTRDSNQPQHF.

The genes are TRBV29-1 and TRBJ1-4, with D uncertain. The CDR3 consists of 13 residues. V was clipped by 7 bases and J by 8 bases, with 17 bases between them. Germline-derived CDR1 and CDR2 are SQVTM and ANQGSEA. The CDR3 region has the DNA TGCAGCGCATCGGACCGCCTGGGGGAAAAACTGTTTTTT. This sequence encodes CSASDRLGEKLFF.

V gene TRBV11-3 combines with J gene TRBJ2-3; TRBD1 or TRBD2 may be the D gene (7 bases each). V lost 4 bases and J lost 5, with 19 bases in between. Germline CDR1 SGHNT, CDR2 YENEEA. This CDR3 spans 16 amino acids. Written as DNA, the CDR3 is TGTGCCAGCAGCTCAGGGGGGGCAGGGGAGGTAGATACGCAGTATTTT. This translates into CASSSGGAGEVDTQYF.

This rearrangement joins TRBV18 to TRBJ1-6; D gene uncertain. V was trimmed by 3 bases and J by 8 bases, leaving 8 bases between them. Per germline, CDR1 KGHSH and CDR2 LQKENI. This CDR3 has 13 amino acids. The DNA for the CDR3 is TGTGCCAGCTCACCGCAGCGGGATTCACCCCTCCACTTT. Protein: CASSPQRDSPLHF.

The chain recombines TRBV5-4 with TRBJ1-1; D not resolved. CDR1 and CDR2 (germline): SGHNT, YYREEE (reference sequence). This CDR3 comprises 13 residues. V was cut by 0 bases and J by 7 bases, with 10 bases left in between. CDR3 sequence: CASSLDRKSEAFF. CDR3 DNA sequence: TGTGCCAGCAGCTTGGATAGGAAAAGTGAAGCTTTCTTT. The complete variable domain, with remaining parts taken from reference TRBV5-4 and TRBJ1-1, reads ETGVTQSPTHLIKTRGQQVTLRCSSQSGHNTVSWYQQALGQGPQFIFQYYREEENGRGNFPPRFSGLQFPNYSSELNVNALELDDSALYLCASSLDRKSEAFFGQGTRLTVV.

The chain uses TRBV9 and TRBJ1-1; tentative D call: TRBD1 (6 bases). This CDR3 has 13 residues. Germline V gives CDR1 SGDLS, CDR2 YYNGEE. Trimming removed 2 bases at V and 6 bases at J, with 11 bases between. The CDR3 bases are TGTGCCAGCAGCGTCAGGGGTAACTCTGAAGCTTTCTTT. Its protein is CASSVRGNSEAFF.

CDR3 sequence reads: CASSLQGAKADTQYF. The CDR3 DNA follows: TGTGCCAGCAGCTTACAGGGGGCGAAAGCAGATACGCAGTATTTT. V gene TRBV6-5 combines with J gene TRBJ2-3; 9 bases fit TRBD1. V lost 6 bases to trimming and J lost 4 bases; unmatched junction nucleotides: 8. CDR3 length equals 15 residues. The germline CDR1 and CDR2 sequences are MNHEY and SVGAGI.

The V gene is TRBV7-2, the J gene TRBJ1-2; 7 bases are a match to TRBD1. Per the germline V gene, CDR1 is SGHTA and CDR2 is FQGNSA. V shed 3 bases and J 9 bases; nucleotides not matched to a gene: 13. CDR3 length: 15 amino acids. The CDR3 DNA reads as TGTGCCAGCAGCTTCATCGTCAGGGGGAATGAGAGCTACACCTTC. It yields the protein CASSFIVRGNESYTF. Looking up the rest from reference TRBV7-2 and TRBJ1-2 gives the full variable domain: GAGVSQSPSNKVTEKGKDVELRCDPISGHTALYWYRQSLGQGLEFLIYFQGNSAPDKSGLPSDRFSAERTGGSVSTLTIQRTQQEDSAVYLCASSFIVRGNESYTFGSGTRLTVV.

The rearrangement links TRBV4-3 to TRBJ2-1, with 11 bases lining up with TRBD2. In germline, CDR1 is LGHNA, CDR2 YSLEER. V lost 1 base to trimming and J lost 6 bases; unmatched junction nucleotides: 8. The CDR3 extends over 17 amino acids. CDR3 protein: CASSQGVLAGATNEQFF. The CDR3 coding sequence is TGCGCCAGCAGCCAAGGAGTACTAGCGGGGGCGACCAATGAGCAGTTCTTC.

This chain links TRBV7-2 with TRBJ2-1; the match to TRBD1 covers 10 bases. Trimming cost V 2 bases and J 3 bases; bases outside gene matches: 10. This CDR3 contains 18 residues. Germline V CDR1 and CDR2: SGHTA, FQGNSA. This CDR3 is CASSLHLLGQGGYNEQFF. Written as DNA, the CDR3 is TGTGCCAGCAGCTTACACCTACTCGGACAGGGGGGCTACAATGAGCAGTTCTTC.